The source of this T cell receptor beta chain is a study of OX40 agonist ivuxolimab in advanced cancers. The CDR3 spans 15 residues. CDR1 and CDR2 from the germline V gene are ENHRY and SYGVKD. V dropped 1 base and J dropped 6 bases, with 13 bases sitting between them. Sequenced by immunoSEQ multiplex PCR; TCRdb stores in-frame clones only, minus some. The sample consists of 30,000 or so clones, approximately 80% of them appearing once. This sequence originates from an adult with an advanced solid tumor such as melanoma, head and neck, liver or kidney cancer. The sample was CD4+ or CD8+ T cells sorted from blood, taken in a trial of the OX40 agonist ivuxolimab. V gene TRBV10-3 combines with J gene TRBJ2-1; TRBD1 is a possible D gene (6 bases). The CDR3 nucleotides are TGTGCCATCAGTGAGTTTGGACAGTTTATCAATGAGCAGTTCTTC. Its protein is CAISEFGQFINEQFF.